This paragraph covers one T cell receptor beta chain sequence. Germline V gene sequence: CDR1 MDHEN, CDR2 SYDVKM. The CDR3 contains 14 residues. The germline V and J ends were trimmed by 3 bases and 5 bases, with 10 bases remaining between them. The table came from immunoSEQ multiplex PCR; TCRdb's copy has only in-frame clones and leaves some out. This table holds roughly 250,000 clones, about 85% found once. These data originate in a study of blood T cell repertoires in COVID-19. The origin of this receptor is a man aged 40-50 years with acute or convalescent COVID-19. The specimen was peripheral blood. The chain couples TRBV28 to TRBJ1-4; D may be TRBD1 (5 bases). For the CDR3, the DNA is TGTGCCAGCAGTTTGGGGGGGATGAATGAAAAACTGTTTTTT. Residues: CASSLGGMNEKLFF. Variable domain in full (rest from reference TRBV28 and TRBJ1-4): DVKVTQSSRYLVKRTGEKVFLECVQDMDHENMFWYRQDPGLGLRLIYFSYDVKMKEKGDIPEGYSVSREKKERFSLILESASTNQTSMYLCASSLGGMNEKLFFGSGTQLSVL.